What follows describes a single T cell receptor beta chain. A sample-barcoded 5' primer and a J-beta primer mix were used in a second PCR of about 6 to 11 cycles. TCRdb reanalysed the 5' RACE reads using MiXCR and keeps one entry per CDR3 protein. Of some 1.5 million distinct CDR3 sequences listed, under 55% are singletons. This sample is drawn from a study of blood T cells in healthy people across ages. This TCR was sampled from a woman aged 18-29 years in good health. The material sequenced was blood.

CDR3 region: CASSHITTGIMANTEAFF. CDR3 in DNA: TGCGCCAGCAGCCATATCACGACAGGGATAATGGCGAACACTGAAGCTTTCTTT. This sequence joins TRBV4-1 and TRBJ1-1; 7 positions match TRBD1. Germline V CDR1 and CDR2: MGHRA, YSYEKL. This CDR3 contains 18 residues. Unmatched junction bases numbered 14, after V lost 3 bases and J lost 1 base.